This T cell receptor (beta chain) appears in the sequencing data of a study of shared clonotypes between healthy human individuals. Ten immunoSEQ deep assay plates were used to sequence unsorted PBMC DNA. Data came from immunoSEQ multiplex PCR; TCRdb stores just in-frame clones and leaves some out. The sample consists of about 490,000 clones, 65% to 80% of them appearing once. Points from the study as a whole: Researchers sampled blood only, noting tissue repertoires likely differ.

V lost 3 bases, J lost 0 bases, and 10 bases lay in between. The CDR3 runs to 15 residues. Germline CDR1 reads MRHNA; CDR2 reads SNTAGT. Note on this clone: Its specificity is not known.

J is TRBJ2-3 and V is TRBV6-4; D is undetermined. Sequenced material: PBMCs. The receptor's source is a woman in her 40s in good health. Some clones in this sample may be carry-over from other donors' samples. The CDR3: CASSDGFGSTDTQYF. CDR3 nucleotides: TGTGCCAGCAGTGATGGCTTCGGGAGCACAGATACGCAGTATTTT.